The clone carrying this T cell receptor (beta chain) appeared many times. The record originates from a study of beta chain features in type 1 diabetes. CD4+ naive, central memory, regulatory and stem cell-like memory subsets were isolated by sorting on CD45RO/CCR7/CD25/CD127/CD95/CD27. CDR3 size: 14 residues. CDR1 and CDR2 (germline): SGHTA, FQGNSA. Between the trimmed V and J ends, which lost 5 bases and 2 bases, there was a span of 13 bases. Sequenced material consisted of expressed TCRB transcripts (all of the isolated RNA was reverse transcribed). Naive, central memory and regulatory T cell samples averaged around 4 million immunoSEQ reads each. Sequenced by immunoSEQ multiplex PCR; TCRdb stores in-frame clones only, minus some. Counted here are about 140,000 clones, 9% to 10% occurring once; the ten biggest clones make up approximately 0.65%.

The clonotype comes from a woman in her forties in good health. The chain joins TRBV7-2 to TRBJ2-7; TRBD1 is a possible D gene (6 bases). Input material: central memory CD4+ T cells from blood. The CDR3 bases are TGTGCCAGCAGCCCACAGGGAAACCCCTACGAGCAGTACTTC. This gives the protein CASSPQGNPYEQYF. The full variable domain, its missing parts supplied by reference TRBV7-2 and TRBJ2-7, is GAGVSQSPSNKVTEKGKDVELRCDPISGHTALYWYRQSLGQGLEFLIYFQGNSAPDKSGLPSDRFSAERTGGSVSTLTIQRTQQEDSAVYLCASSPQGNPYEQYFGPGTRLTVT.